Below, 17 T cell receptor beta chains from the same sample are listed, as sequenced in a study of blood T cells in healthy people across ages. Next came a second PCR, run for about 6 to 12 cycles, which used a sample-barcoded 5' primer along with a J-beta primer mix. TCRdb fed the 5' RACE reads into MiXCR, producing one record per CDR3 protein. The table has 660,000 or so distinct CDR3 sequences, under 70% seen once. The source material was blood. All receptors come from a man aged 55 to 70 in good health.

This clonotype has only one observation. J is TRBJ2-7 and V is TRBV7-9, with a weak D call TRBD2 (6 bases). Germline lookup yields CDR1 SEHNR and CDR2 FQNEAQ (reference sequence). V gave up 7 bases and J gave up 3 bases, with 13 bases separating them. There are 13 residues in the CDR3. CDR3 amino acids: CASNAGGFYEQYF. The CDR3 bases are TGTGCCAGCAACGCCGGGGGTTTCTACGAGCAGTACTTC.

The gene calls are TRBV7-2 and TRBJ2-7, with D possibly matching TRBD2 (7 bases). The germline CDR1 and CDR2 sequences are SGHTA and FQGNSA. The germline V and J ends were trimmed by 5 bases and 0 bases, with 14 bases remaining between them. The CDR3 spans 15 residues. The CDR3: CASSRSGGRSYEQYF. CDR3 DNA: TGTGCCAGCAGCCGGTCGGGGGGCCGCTCCTACGAGCAGTACTTC. The full variable domain, in which reference TRBV7-2 and TRBJ2-7 provide the parts outside the CDR3, is GAGVSQSPSNKVTEKGKDVELRCDPISGHTALYWYRQSLGQGLEFLIYFQGNSAPDKSGLPSDRFSAERTGGSVSTLTIQRTQQEDSAVYLCASSRSGGRSYEQYFGPGTRLTVT.

The chain carries TRBV20-1 and TRBJ2-1, with D possibly TRBD1 on 6 matching bases. CDR3 size: 15 residues. Germline V gene data show CDR1 as DFQATT and CDR2 as SNEGSKA (reference sequence). The V end lost 0 bases, the J end lost 6 bases, and 15 bases lay between the germline ends. The CDR3 DNA reads as TGCAGTGCTAGAGATCACGGGACACCGTCCAATGAGCAGTTCTTC. Amino acid sequence: CSARDHGTPSNEQFF.

The CDR3 sequence: CASSMGGTNTEAFF. The CDR3 coding sequence is TGTGCCAGTAGTATGGGGGGAACGAACACTGAAGCTTTCTTT. This chain connects TRBV19 to TRBJ1-1; maybe TRBD1 (5 bases). The CDR3 contains 14 residues. The V gene's germline CDR1 is LNHDA and CDR2 SQIVND (reference sequence). V dropped 3 bases and J dropped 1 base, with 9 bases sitting between them.

The V and J genes are TRBV20-1 and TRBJ1-6, with TRBD1 identical over 7 bases. The CDR3 consists of 15 residues. Germline CDR1 is DFQATT and CDR2 is SNEGSKA (reference sequence). The ends lost 6 bases at V and 3 bases at J; junction bases unmatched: 8. In nucleotides, the CDR3 is TGCAGTGCCGACCAGGGGGGCGGCTATAATTCACCCCTCCACTTT. It encodes CSADQGGGYNSPLHF.

The chain has TRBV9 and TRBJ2-5; 7 bases are a match to TRBD2. Germline assignment: CDR1 SGDLS and CDR2 YYNGEE. The CDR3 is made up of 14 amino acids. After removal of 0 bases from V and 1 base from J, the junction contained 0 bases not matched to a gene. CDR3 coding DNA: TGTGCCAGCAGCGTAGCTAGCGGCCAAGAGACCCAGTACTTC. Translating it yields CASSVASGQETQYF.

The chain is built from TRBV5-1 and TRBJ2-7; D is unclear. V was trimmed by 1 base and J by 6 bases, leaving 8 bases between them. Per germline, CDR1 SGHRS and CDR2 YFSETQ. This CDR3 has 12 amino acids. In nucleotides, the CDR3 is TGCGCCAGCAGCTTGTCAGCGCCCGAGCAGTACTTC. Translated, it gives CASSLSAPEQYF.

The chain carries TRBV6-2 or TRBV6-3 and TRBJ1-2; 8 nucleotides line up with TRBD1. This CDR3 region has 15 residues. Per the germline V gene, CDR1 is MNHEY and CDR2 is SVGEGT. With 2 bases clipped from V and 3 bases from J, the junction kept 5 bases outside the gene matches. The DNA of the CDR3 is TGTGCCAGCAGTTACGGAGCAGGGGGCGACTATGGCTACACCTTC. Protein product: CASSYGAGGDYGYTF.

V and J are TRBV6-1 and TRBJ2-7, with D perhaps TRBD1 (5 bases). The end of the DNA fits TRBJ2-5 better, so the J call may be wrong. CDR1 MNHNS and CDR2 SASEGT come from the germline V gene. CDR3 length: 13 residues. CDR3 protein: CASSEQGLKTQYF. The CDR3 region has the DNA TGTGCCAGCAGTGAGCAGGGATTGAAGACCCAGTACTTC.

This clonotype was seen more than once but under ten times. The chain joins TRBV29-1 to TRBJ2-3; no clear D gene. V lost 4 bases and J 4 bases, leaving 9 bases between the germline ends. This CDR3 contains 12 residues. Per the germline V gene, CDR1 is SQVTM and CDR2 is ANQGSEA. The CDR3 sequence is CSVVPRADTQYF. The CDR3 DNA sequence: TGCAGCGTTGTCCCCCGGGCAGATACGCAGTATTTT.

This clonotype appeared many times. The V gene is TRBV29-1, the J gene TRBJ2-1; unclear D gene. Trimming pared 0 bases from V and 7 bases from J, leaving 10 bases between. The CDR3 runs 13 residues. The germline gives CDR1 SQVTM, CDR2 ANQGSEA. CDR3 residues: CSVEENTRNEQFF. The CDR3 nucleotides are TGCAGCGTTGAAGAGAACACTCGGAATGAGCAGTTCTTC.

V and J are TRBV11-2 and TRBJ1-6; D is undetermined. The CDR3 runs to 16 residues. Deletions cut 5 bases from V and 1 base from J, with 12 bases between. Germline V gene data show CDR1 as SGHAT and CDR2 as FQNNGV. CDR3 loop: CASSPDMFSYNSPLHF. Here the CDR3 DNA reads TGTGCCAGCAGCCCCGACATGTTTTCCTATAATTCACCCCTCCACTTT.

Points on this clonotype: A much larger clone differs by one base, so this may be a read error. The rearrangement joins TRBV9 to TRBJ2-4; 7 positions match TRBD1. The J call may be faulty, since TRBJ2-7 better matches the DNA end. Germline V gene lookup returns CDR1 SGDLS and CDR2 YYNGEE. This CDR3 has 14 amino acids. The CDR3 loop is CASSAGQHAYEQYF. The CDR3 bases are TGTGCCAGCAGCGCGGGACAGCACGCCTACGAGCAGTACTTC.

Regarding this clonotype: This may be a read error, as it is one base from a much larger clone. The rearrangement joins TRBV6-5 to TRBJ2-7; D tentatively fits TRBD1 or TRBD2 (5 bases each). Germline CDR1 is MNHEY and CDR2 is SVGAGI. This CDR3 spans 15 amino acids. Between the trimmed V and J ends, which lost 4 bases and 7 bases, there was a span of 20 bases. CDR3 nucleotide sequence: TGTGCCAGCAGTTCCCTGGGGGATACGTACAATGAGCAGTACTTC. This encodes CASSSLGDTYNEQYF.

In DNA form, the CDR3 reads TGCGCCAGCAGCCGCGGACTTCAGTTCGATGAGCAGTTCTTC. Translation gives CASSRGLQFDEQFF. This chain connects TRBV4-1 to TRBJ2-1, with a possible D match to TRBD2 (5 bases). There are 14 residues in the CDR3. CDR1 is MGHRA, CDR2 YSYEKL, per germline. V lost 4 bases to trimming and J lost 8 bases, with 15 bases between them.

The chain recombines TRBV20-1 with TRBJ2-1; weak D call: TRBD2 (7 bases). Germline V gene data show CDR1 as DFQATT and CDR2 as SNEGSKA (reference sequence). This CDR3 is 15 amino acids long. V was trimmed by 4 bases and J by 5 bases, leaving 18 bases between them. CDR3 sequence (DNA): TGCAGTGCTACCAACGGGGGGCGAGGCGACAATGAGCAGTTCTTC. It yields the protein CSATNGGRGDNEQFF.

This clonotype was detected only a few times. The chain couples TRBV29-1 to TRBJ2-3, with D possibly TRBD1 on 7 matching bases. V was clipped by 7 bases and J by 4 bases, with 18 bases between them. Germline lookup yields CDR1 SQVTM and CDR2 ANQGSEA. The CDR3 loop spans 14 amino acids. Here the CDR3 DNA reads TGCAGCGGTAACAGGGGAGGACTTTCAGATACGCAGTATTTT. This sequence encodes CSGNRGGLSDTQYF.